This T cell receptor beta chain was observed in a study of Ad26.COV2.S vaccination and SARS-CoV-2 variants. Worth noting for this clone: What it binds is not known.

The CDR3 length is 15 residues. Deletions cut 5 bases from V and 4 bases from J, with 18 bases between. Germline lookup yields CDR1 SEHNR and CDR2 FQNEAQ (reference sequence). Treatment described: roughly 19 received Ad26.COV2.S at low or high dose, single or two shots; about 5 received placebo; per-sample allocation not given. Repertoires come from day 63 after the first vaccine or placebo injection. Only in-frame clones appear in the TCRdb table, and some are missing; sequencing was by immunoSEQ multiplex PCR. Of 350,000 to 450,000 clones in the sample, about 92% were seen once. Study findings and constraints: Spike-specific TCR breadth was greater in vaccine than placebo recipients. With respect to non-spike TCR breadth, vaccine and placebo recipients were similar.

The source is a person between 18 and 59 years old who received the Ad26.COV2.S COVID-19 vaccine or a placebo. The specimen comprised peripheral blood, sampled in a trial of Ad26.COV2.S vaccine versus placebo. This sequence joins TRBV7-9 and TRBJ2-7; D is possibly TRBD1 (5 bases). CDR3 loop: CASSPTGPTEYEQYF. CDR3 sequence (DNA): TGTGCCAGCAGCCCCACAGGACCGACAGAGTACGAGCAGTACTTC.